This record looks at one T cell receptor (beta chain) sequence and its context. Antigen: not known. Amplification used 60 V beta primers and 13 J beta primers. Clones were read by immunoSEQ multiplex PCR, and TCRdb kept only the in-frame ones, dropping some. The sample records approximately 100,000 clones, 79% being singletons. PBMC were collected before vaccination, two weeks after the third vaccination, and at progression. This sample was taken from a study of glioma-infiltrating T cells after dendritic cell vaccination. The overall study: Patients received autologous tumor lysate-pulsed dendritic cell vaccination between 2003 and 2012. Study outcomes and limitations: Survival was not directly related to TCR clonality in these patients.

Germline V gene lookup returns CDR1 MNHEY and CDR2 SMNVEV (reference sequence). The junction had 11 bases not matched to a gene; V was cut back by 5 bases and J by 2 bases. This CDR3 region has 16 residues. Sequencing was performed on blood, taken before dendritic cell vaccination. V usage is TRBV27 and J usage is TRBJ2-7, with 8 bases lining up with TRBD2. The clonotype originates from a human donor with glioblastoma. Here the CDR3 DNA reads TGTGCCAGCAGTCCGCGGGGTAGCGGGATCCCCTACGAGCAGTACTTC. Amino acid sequence: CASSPRGSGIPYEQYF.